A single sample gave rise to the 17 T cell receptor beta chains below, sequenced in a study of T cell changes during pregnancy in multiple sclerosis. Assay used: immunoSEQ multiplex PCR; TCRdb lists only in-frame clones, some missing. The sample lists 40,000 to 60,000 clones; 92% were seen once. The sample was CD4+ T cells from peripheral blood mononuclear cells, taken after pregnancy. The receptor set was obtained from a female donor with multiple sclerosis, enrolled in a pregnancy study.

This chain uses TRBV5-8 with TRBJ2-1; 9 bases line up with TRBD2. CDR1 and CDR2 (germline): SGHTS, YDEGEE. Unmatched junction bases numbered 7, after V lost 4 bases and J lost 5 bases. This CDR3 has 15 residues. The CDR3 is CASSHWTSADNEQFF. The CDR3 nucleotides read TGTGCCAGCAGCCACTGGACTAGCGCGGACAATGAGCAGTTCTTC.

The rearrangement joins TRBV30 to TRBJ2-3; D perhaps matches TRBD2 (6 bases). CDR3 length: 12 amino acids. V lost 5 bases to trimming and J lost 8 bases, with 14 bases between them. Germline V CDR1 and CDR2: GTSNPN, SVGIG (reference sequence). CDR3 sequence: CAWGRTRGTQYF. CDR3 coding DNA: TGTGCCTGGGGGAGGACTCGGGGTACGCAGTATTTT.

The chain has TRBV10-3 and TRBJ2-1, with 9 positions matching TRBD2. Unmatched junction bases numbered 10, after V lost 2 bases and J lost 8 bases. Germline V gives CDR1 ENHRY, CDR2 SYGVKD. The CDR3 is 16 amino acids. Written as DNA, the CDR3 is TGTGCCATCAGTGAGACGGGACTAGCTGACGGGTATGAGCAGTTCTTC. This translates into CAISETGLADGYEQFF.

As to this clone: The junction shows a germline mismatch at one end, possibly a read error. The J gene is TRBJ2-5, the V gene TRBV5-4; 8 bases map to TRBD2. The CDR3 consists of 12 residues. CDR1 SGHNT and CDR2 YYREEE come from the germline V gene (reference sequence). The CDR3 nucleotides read TGTGCCAGCAGCCGCGTTAGCGGGGCTCTTAACTTC. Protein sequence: CASSRVSGALNF.

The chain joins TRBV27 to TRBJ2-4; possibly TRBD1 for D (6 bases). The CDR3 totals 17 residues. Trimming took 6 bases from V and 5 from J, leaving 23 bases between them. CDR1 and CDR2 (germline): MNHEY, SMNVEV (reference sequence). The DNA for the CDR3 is TGTGCCAGCAGCCGCATACAGGGACCGCTCGGCGAAAACATTCAGTACTTC. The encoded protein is CASSRIQGPLGENIQYF.

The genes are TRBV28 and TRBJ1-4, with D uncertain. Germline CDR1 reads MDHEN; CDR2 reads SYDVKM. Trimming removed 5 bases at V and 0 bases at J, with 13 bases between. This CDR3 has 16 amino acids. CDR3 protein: CASSRATVATNEKLFF. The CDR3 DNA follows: TGTGCCAGCAGTCGCGCAACCGTTGCAACTAATGAAAAACTGTTTTTT.

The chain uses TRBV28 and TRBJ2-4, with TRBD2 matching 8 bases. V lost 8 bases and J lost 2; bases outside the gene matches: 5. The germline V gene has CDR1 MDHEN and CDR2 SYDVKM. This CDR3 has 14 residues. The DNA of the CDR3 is TGTGCCAGCGCCCGGGGGGGGACCAAAAACATTCAGTACTTC. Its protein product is CASARGGTKNIQYF.

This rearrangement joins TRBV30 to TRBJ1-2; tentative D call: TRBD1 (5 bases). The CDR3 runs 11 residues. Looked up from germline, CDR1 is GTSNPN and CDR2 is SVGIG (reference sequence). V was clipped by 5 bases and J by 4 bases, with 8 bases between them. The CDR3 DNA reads TGTGCCTGGGGACACCTCTATGGCTACACCTTC. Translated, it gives CAWGHLYGYTF.

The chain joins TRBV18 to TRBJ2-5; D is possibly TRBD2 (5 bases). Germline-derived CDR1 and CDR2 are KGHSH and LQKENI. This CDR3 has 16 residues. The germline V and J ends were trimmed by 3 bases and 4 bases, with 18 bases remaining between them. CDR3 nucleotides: TGTGCCAGCTCACCCCTCCCGGCGGGCCAAGGAGAGACCCAGTACTTC. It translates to CASSPLPAGQGETQYF.

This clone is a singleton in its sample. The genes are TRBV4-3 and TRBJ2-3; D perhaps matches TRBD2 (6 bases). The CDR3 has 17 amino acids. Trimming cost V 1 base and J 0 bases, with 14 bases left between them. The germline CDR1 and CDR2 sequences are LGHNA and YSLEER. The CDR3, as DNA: TGCGCCAGCAGCCAAGCCCTACTAGCCGGTAGCACAGATACGCAGTATTTT. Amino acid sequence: CASSQALLAGSTDTQYF.

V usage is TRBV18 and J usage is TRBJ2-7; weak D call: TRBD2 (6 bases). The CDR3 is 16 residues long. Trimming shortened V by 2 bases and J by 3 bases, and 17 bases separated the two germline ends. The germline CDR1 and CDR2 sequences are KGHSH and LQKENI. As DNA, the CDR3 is TGTGCCAGCTCACCAGCCCTAGCGAGAGGGATCTACGAGCAGTACTTC. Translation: CASSPALARGIYEQYF.

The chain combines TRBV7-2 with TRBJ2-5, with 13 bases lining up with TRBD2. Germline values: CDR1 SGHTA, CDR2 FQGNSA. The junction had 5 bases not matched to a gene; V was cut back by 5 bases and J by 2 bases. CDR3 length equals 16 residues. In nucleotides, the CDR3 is TGTGCCAGCAGCCCCCCGGGACTAGCGGGACAAGAGACCCAGTACTTC. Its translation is CASSPPGLAGQETQYF.

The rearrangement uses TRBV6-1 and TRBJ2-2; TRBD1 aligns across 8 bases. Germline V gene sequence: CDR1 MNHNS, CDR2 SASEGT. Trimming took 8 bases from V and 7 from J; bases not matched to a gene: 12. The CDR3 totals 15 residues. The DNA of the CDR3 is TGTGCCAGCGGGGTCGGGGGACAGGTTCACGGGGAGCTGTTTTTT. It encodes CASGVGGQVHGELFF.

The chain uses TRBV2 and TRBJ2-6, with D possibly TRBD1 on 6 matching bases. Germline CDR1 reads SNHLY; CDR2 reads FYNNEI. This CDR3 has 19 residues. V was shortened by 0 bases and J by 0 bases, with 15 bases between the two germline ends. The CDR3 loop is CASSEARQVPGSGANVLTF. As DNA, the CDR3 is TGTGCCAGCAGTGAAGCGCGACAGGTCCCCGGCTCTGGGGCCAACGTCCTGACTTTC. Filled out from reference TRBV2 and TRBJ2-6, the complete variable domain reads EPEVTQTPSHQVTQMGQEVILRCVPISNHLYFYWYRQILGQKVEFLVSFYNNEISEKSEIFDDQFSVERPDGSNFTLKIRSTKLEDSAMYFCASSEARQVPGSGANVLTFGAGSRLTVL.

The CDR3 DNA reads as TGCGCCAGCAGGAAGGAAGACCTGATAGGGGGCCACTACAATGAGCAGTTCTTC. The encoded protein is CASRKEDLIGGHYNEQFF. The V call is TRBV4-1, the J call TRBJ2-1; 7 nucleotides agree with TRBD1. Germline CDR1 and CDR2: MGHRA and YSYEKL. CDR3 length: 18 residues. The V and J ends lost 6 bases and 3 bases, in that order; junction bases with no gene match: 17.

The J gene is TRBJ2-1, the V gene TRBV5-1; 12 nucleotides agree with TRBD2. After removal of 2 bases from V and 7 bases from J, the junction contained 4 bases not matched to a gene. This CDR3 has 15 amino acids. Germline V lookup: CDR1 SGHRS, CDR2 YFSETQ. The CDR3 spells CASSLRTSGENEQFF. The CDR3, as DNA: TGCGCCAGCAGCTTACGGACTAGCGGGGAGAATGAGCAGTTCTTC. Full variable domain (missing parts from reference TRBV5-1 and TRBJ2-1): KAGVTQTPRYLIKTRGQQVTLSCSPISGHRSVSWYQQTPGQGLQFLFEYFSETQRNKGNFPGRFSGRQFSNSRSEMNVSTLELGDSALYLCASSLRTSGENEQFFGPGTRLTVL.

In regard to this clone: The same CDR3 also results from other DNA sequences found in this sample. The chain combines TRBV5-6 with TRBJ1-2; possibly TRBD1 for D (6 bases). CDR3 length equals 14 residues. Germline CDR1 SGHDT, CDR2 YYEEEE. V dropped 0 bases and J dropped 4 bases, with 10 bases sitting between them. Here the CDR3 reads CASSLGQGIYGYTF. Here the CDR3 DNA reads TGTGCCAGCAGCTTGGGGCAGGGGATCTATGGCTACACCTTC.